This record looks at one T cell receptor (beta chain) sequence and its context. This clone's antigen is unknown. No base-level quality is on record; no much larger clone is a single base apart. The library came from the immunoSEQ multiplex PCR assay. The table was pulled from immuneACCESS by TCRdb, which kept in-frame rearrangements only. Such tables lose some clones; where checked, under half of the loss comes from unresolved V genes, and the rest has no known cause. The sample includes some 60,000 clones, with more than 90% observed a single time. Of the sample, 3.3% is held by the ten largest clones. Between the V and J ends, shortened by 3 bases and 5 bases respectively, the junction contains 12 bases. The cysteine opens and the phenylalanine closes a CDR3 of 14 amino acids. The DNA shown is the 42-base CDR3, in frame from base 1. Via the germline V gene, CDR1 is SGHRS and CDR2 YFSETQ. This sample was included in a study of T cell changes during pregnancy in multiple sclerosis (dated by TCRdb to the late 2010s). For context, the study as a whole: Changes in the T cell repertoire over the course of pregnancy were examined in this study in women with multiple sclerosis.

The receptor's source is a female donor in good health, enrolled as a control in a pregnancy study. The source was peripheral blood, collected in the first trimester of pregnancy. The chain links TRBV5-1 with TRBJ2-1, with the D gene not clear enough to name. The CDR3 sequence is CASSSATANNEQFF. The bases read TGCGCCAGCAGCTCCGCGACTGCCAACAATGAGCAGTTCTTC.